A single T cell receptor beta chain is shown here with its context. The target antigen is unknown. TCRdb re-called the 5' RACE reads; one entry per CDR3 protein, DNA not given. The table gives more than 300,000 distinct CDR3 sequences; the top ten clones make up 5.6% of it. This specimen comes from a study of monozygotic twins with inflammatory bowel disease. Study results and caveats: The data offered no way to tell different T cell subtypes apart.

Blood (roughly 2.3 ml) was collected from every donor individually. Germline lookup yields CDR1 MNHEY and CDR2 SMNVEV (reference sequence). The CDR3 has 16 residues. This TCR came from a human donor with ulcerative colitis or Crohn's disease, or a healthy co-twin of an affected twin (not recorded which). The chain has TRBV27 and TRBJ1-3; TCRdb's D gene call, TRBD1, goes unchecked for lack of DNA. Sequencing was performed on blood. CDR3 sequence reads: CASSVGQGLTGNTIYF.